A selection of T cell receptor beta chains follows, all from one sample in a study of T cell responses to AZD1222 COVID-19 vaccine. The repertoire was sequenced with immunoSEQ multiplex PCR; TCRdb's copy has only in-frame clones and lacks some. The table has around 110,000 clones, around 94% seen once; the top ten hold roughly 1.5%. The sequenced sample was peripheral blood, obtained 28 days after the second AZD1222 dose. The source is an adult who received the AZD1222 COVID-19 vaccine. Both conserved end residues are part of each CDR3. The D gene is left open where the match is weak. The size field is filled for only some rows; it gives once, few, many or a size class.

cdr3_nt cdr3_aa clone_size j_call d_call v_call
TGTGCCAGCACCCCGGGTCCCAATAGGGCAGATACGCAGTATTTT CASTPGPNRADTQYF NA TRBJ2-3 NA TRBV28
TGTGCCAGCAGTTTATCGTGGGCGCCCTCCTACGAGCAGTACTTC CASSLSWAPSYEQYF NA TRBJ2-7 NA TRBV27
TGTGCCAGCAGCCCCCCCGAAGGGATCGAAGAGACCCAGTACTTC CASSPPEGIEETQYF NA TRBJ2-5 NA TRBV5-8
TGTGCCAGCAGTTTCCAGCCGGGACAGGGGGTCGATGAGCAGTTCTTC CASSFQPGQGVDEQFF NA TRBJ2-1 TRBD1 TRBV6-5
TGTGCCAGCAGCATACTAGCTTATGAGACCCAGTACTTC CASSILAYETQYF NA TRBJ2-5 NA TRBV7-2
TGCAGTGCAACCAGAGGGGGCTACACCTTC CSATRGGYTF NA TRBJ1-2 NA TRBV20-1
TGCAGCGTTGTGTCAGGTTATCTGGATACGCAGTATTTT CSVVSGYLDTQYF NA TRBJ2-3 NA TRBV29-1
TGTGCCAGCAGCTCGCAGTACTATGGCTACACCTTC CASSSQYYGYTF NA TRBJ1-2 NA TRBV9
TGCGCCAGCCGGGGGGAGGGCCTCCACGAGCAGTACTTC CASRGEGLHEQYF NA TRBJ2-7 TRBD2 TRBV5-1
TGTGCCAGCAGTGCGGACAGAGGGGGCACTGAAGCTTTCTTT CASSADRGGTEAFF NA TRBJ1-1 NA TRBV6-4
TGCGCCAGCAGGGACGGAGGGAACACTGAAGCTTTCTTT CASRDGGNTEAFF NA TRBJ1-1 NA TRBV10-1
TGCGCCACCGGAGTTGAGCAGTACTTC CATGVEQYF NA TRBJ2-7 NA TRBV10-2
TGTGCCAGCAGTGAAGACCGTGGCTCACCCCTCCACTTT CASSEDRGSPLHF NA TRBJ1-6 NA TRBV2
TGTGCCAGCAGCTTATCGATACGGACAGGAGGCTATGGCTACACCTTC CASSLSIRTGGYGYTF NA TRBJ1-2 TRBD1 TRBV7-2
TGTGCCAGCAGCCTACAGGATTTTACGCAGTATTTT CASSLQDFTQYF once TRBJ2-3 NA TRBV2
TGTGCCAGCAGCGCTACAGAGGGGCGTCATACGCAGTATTTT CASSATEGRHTQYF once TRBJ2-3 NA TRBV5-5
TGTGCCAGTAGTACCCTAGCGGGAGTCGCCTACAATGAGCAGTTCTTC CASSTLAGVAYNEQFF NA TRBJ2-1 TRBD2 TRBV19
TGTGCCAGCAGTGAAGCTGGAAACACCATATATTTT CASSEAGNTIYF NA TRBJ1-3 NA TRBV6-1
TGTGCCAGCAGCCGAAACCAGGGGGCGAACTATGGCTACACCTTC CASSRNQGANYGYTF NA TRBJ1-2 TRBD1 TRBV3-1/TRBV3-2
TGTGCCAGTGGCGAGAGGTCTAATGAAAAACTGTTTTTT CASGERSNEKLFF once TRBJ1-4 NA TRBV7-6
TGTGCCAGTAGTATGTTCGACAGACCAAACACTGAAGCTTTCTTT CASSMFDRPNTEAFF NA TRBJ1-1 NA TRBV19
TGTGCCACCAGCAGTTGGGACAGCTCCTACGAGCAGTACTTC CATSSWDSSYEQYF NA TRBJ2-7 TRBD1 TRBV15
TGTGCCAGCACCCCGGGTGGGTGGAGCTCCTACGAGCAGTACTTC CASTPGGWSSYEQYF once TRBJ2-7 NA TRBV6-5
TGCGCCAGCGAGGGACAGCCGGGATCCGAGCAGTACTTC CASEGQPGSEQYF NA TRBJ2-7 TRBD1 TRBV5-1
TGCAGTGCAGAACGTAGGGGCTACACCTTC CSAERRGYTF NA TRBJ1-2 NA TRBV20-1
TGTGCCATCGGCGAGCTCCAAGAGACCCAGTACTTC CAIGELQETQYF once TRBJ2-5 NA TRBV10-3
TGTGCCAGCAGTTTCCCGCTCCCAGGTGGGGGGAACGAGCAGTACTTC CASSFPLPGGGNEQYF NA TRBJ2-7 NA TRBV28
TGTGCCAGCAGCTTAGTGGCGGGGAGAAACACAGATACGCAGTATTTT CASSLVAGRNTDTQYF NA TRBJ2-3 NA TRBV11-2
TGTGCCAGCAGATCGAGGACTAGCGGGACACTCAATGAGCAGTTCTTC CASRSRTSGTLNEQFF NA TRBJ2-1 TRBD2 TRBV11-3
TGTGCCAGCAGTGGGCAGATGTTAGATGAGCAGTTCTTC CASSGQMLDEQFF NA TRBJ2-1 NA TRBV2
TGTGCCAGCAGTACGACAGGATCGAACACCGGGGAGCTGTTTTTT CASSTTGSNTGELFF NA TRBJ2-2 NA TRBV2
TGCGCCAGCAGTCTTTTTGACAGCTCTTCCGACTCTGGAAACACCATATATTTT CASSLFDSSSDSGNTIYF NA TRBJ1-3 NA TRBV5-1
TGTGCCAGCAGCCCGAGGGGGCTCACTGAAGCTTTCTTT CASSPRGLTEAFF NA TRBJ1-1 TRBD1 TRBV6-5
TGTGCCAGCAGTTTAGGGGGCAGGCTCGACTTC CASSLGGRLDF NA TRBJ1-2 TRBD1 TRBV6-5
TGTGCCAGCAGCCGGACCGGCCAGTTAAATGAAAAACTGTTTTTT CASSRTGQLNEKLFF NA TRBJ1-4 NA TRBV5-4
TGTGCCAGCAGTTCCCTTACCGGGACAGCTAGCAATCAGCCCCAGCATTTT CASSSLTGTASNQPQHF NA TRBJ1-5 TRBD1 TRBV27
TGTGCCAGCAGTGTTACATGGGGGACCACAGATACGCAGTATTTT CASSVTWGTTDTQYF NA TRBJ2-3 NA TRBV6-4
TGTGCCAGCAGCCAAGAGAGGTATTGGGCTAGCGGGAGAAATGAGCAGTTCTTC CASSQERYWASGRNEQFF once TRBJ2-1 TRBD2 TRBV14
TGTGCCAGTAAGTTTACGGTTGGGCACAGCCAAAACTATGGCTACACCTTC CASKFTVGHSQNYGYTF NA TRBJ1-2 NA TRBV19
TGTGCCAGCAGCTTAGAATGGTCGGGGTTTGGCAATCAGCCCCAGCATTTT CASSLEWSGFGNQPQHF NA TRBJ1-5 NA TRBV7-9
TGTGCCAGCAGCTTCGAGTTGCGGGGCTACACCTTC CASSFELRGYTF NA TRBJ1-2 NA TRBV7-9
TGTGCCAGCAGCCTCTGGCTAGCGGGAGGAGACTCCGAGCAGTACTTC CASSLWLAGGDSEQYF NA TRBJ2-7 TRBD2 TRBV3-1/TRBV3-2